Detailed here is one T cell receptor beta chain. This clonotype was observed a few times. Which antigen it targets is not known. It has no much larger one-base neighbor in the sample; base qualities were not kept. This entry belongs to a study of response to subunit inactivated influenza vaccine (dated by TCRdb to between 2017 and 2018). About the study as a whole: The study used deep quantitative T cell receptor repertoire profiling to track responses to a trivalent subunit inactivated influenza vaccine. The paper as a whole reports these results and caveats: It was suggested by the authors that each seasonal influenza vaccination may recruit only a limited number of new T cells.

Library generation was performed with RT-PCR. The run used an Illumina HiSeq 2500. TCRdb's own reprocessing of the public reads used fastp at Q25 and MiXCR and kept productive beta chains. Every entry covers one CDR3 protein and lists the most common genes and DNA from its rows. The sample table holds more than 700,000 distinct CDR3 sequences, of which about 20% were seen once. Together, the top ten hold more than 8.5% of the sample. From a lookup of the germline V gene, CDR1 and CDR2 are ENHRY and SYGVKD. A distance of 7 bases separates the germline ends of V and J, which lose 4 bases and 0 bases respectively. The CDR3 runs 14 residues from the cysteine to the phenylalanine. Only the CDR3 DNA is retained, 42 bases long and in frame from the first base.

This TCR came from a man in his fifties or sixties who received an inactivated influenza vaccine. Donor details come from another sample of the same person, matched by shared clones. Sequencing used PBMCs from blood, obtained less than 6 days after vaccination. Recombination connected TRBV10-3 to TRBJ1-5, with the D gene uncertain. The CDR3 sequence is CAISGADSNQPQHF. The nucleotide sequence is given as TGTGCCATCAGTGGGGCAGATAGCAATCAGCCCCAGCATTTT.